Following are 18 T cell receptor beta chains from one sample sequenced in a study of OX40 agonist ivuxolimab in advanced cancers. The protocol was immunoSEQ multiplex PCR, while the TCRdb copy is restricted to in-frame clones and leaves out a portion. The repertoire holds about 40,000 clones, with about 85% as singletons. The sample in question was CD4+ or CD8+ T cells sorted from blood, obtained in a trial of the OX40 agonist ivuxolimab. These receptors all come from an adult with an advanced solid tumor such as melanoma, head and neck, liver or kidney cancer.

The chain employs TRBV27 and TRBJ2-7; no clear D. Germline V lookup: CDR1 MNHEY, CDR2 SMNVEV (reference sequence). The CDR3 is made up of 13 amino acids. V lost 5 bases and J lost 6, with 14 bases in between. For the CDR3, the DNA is TGTGCCAGCAGTGCCAAGAGGACGGGCGAGCAGTACTTC. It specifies CASSAKRTGEQYF.

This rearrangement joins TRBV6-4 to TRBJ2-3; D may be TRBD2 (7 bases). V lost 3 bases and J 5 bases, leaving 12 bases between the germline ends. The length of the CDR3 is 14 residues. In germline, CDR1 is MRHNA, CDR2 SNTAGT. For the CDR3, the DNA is TGTGCCAGCAGTGAAGGGGGGGCCGGAGATACGCAGTATTTT. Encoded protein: CASSEGGAGDTQYF.

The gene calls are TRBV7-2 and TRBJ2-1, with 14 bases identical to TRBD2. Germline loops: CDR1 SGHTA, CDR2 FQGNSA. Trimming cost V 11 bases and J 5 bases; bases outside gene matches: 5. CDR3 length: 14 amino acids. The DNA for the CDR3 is TGTGCCTTAGGACTAGCGGGGGGCGACAATGAGCAGTTCTTC. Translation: CALGLAGGDNEQFF. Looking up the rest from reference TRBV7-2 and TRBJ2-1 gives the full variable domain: GAGVSQSPSNKVTEKGKDVELRCDPISGHTALYWYRQSLGQGLEFLIYFQGNSAPDKSGLPSDRFSAERTGGSVSTLTIQRTQQEDSAVYLCALGLAGGDNEQFFGPGTRLTVL.

The CDR3 nucleotides read TGCGCCAGCAGCCACGGGACAGGGAGTGGAGAGACCCAGTACTTC. Its translation: CASSHGTGSGETQYF. The J gene is TRBJ2-5, the V gene TRBV4-3; 9 nucleotides line up with TRBD1. V shed 3 bases, J shed 4 bases, and the junction held 6 bases outside the gene matches. Germline assignment: CDR1 LGHNA and CDR2 YSLEER. There are 15 residues in the CDR3.

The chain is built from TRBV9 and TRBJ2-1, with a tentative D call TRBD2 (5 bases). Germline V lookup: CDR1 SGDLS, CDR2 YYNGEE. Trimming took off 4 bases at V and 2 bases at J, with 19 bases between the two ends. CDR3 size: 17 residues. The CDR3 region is CASSHSRSGPPYNEQFF. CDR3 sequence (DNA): TGTGCCAGCAGCCACTCCCGGAGCGGCCCACCCTACAATGAGCAGTTCTTC.

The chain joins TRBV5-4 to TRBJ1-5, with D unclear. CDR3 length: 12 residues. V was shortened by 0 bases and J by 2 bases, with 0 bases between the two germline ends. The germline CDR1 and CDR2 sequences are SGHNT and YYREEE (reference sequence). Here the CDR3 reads CASSLGNQPQHF. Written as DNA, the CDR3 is TGTGCCAGCAGCTTGGGCAATCAGCCCCAGCATTTT.

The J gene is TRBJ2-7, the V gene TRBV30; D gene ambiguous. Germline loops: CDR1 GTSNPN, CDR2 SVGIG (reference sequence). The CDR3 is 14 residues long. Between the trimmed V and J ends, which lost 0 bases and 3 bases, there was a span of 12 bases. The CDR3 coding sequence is TGTGCCTGGAGTGTGGCAGGCTCCTACTACGAGCAGTACTTC. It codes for CAWSVAGSYYEQYF.

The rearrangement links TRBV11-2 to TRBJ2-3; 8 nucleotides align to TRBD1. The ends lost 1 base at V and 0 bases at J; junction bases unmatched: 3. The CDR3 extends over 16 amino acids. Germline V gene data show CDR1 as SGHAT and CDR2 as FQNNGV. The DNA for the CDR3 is TGTGCCAGCAGCTTAGGGGACAGGCCCAGCACAGATACGCAGTATTTT. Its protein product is CASSLGDRPSTDTQYF.

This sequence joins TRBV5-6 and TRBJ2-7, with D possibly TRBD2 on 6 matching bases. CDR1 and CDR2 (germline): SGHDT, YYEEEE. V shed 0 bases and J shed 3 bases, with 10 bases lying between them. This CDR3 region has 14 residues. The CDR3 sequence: CASSLGGDSYEQYF. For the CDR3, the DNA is TGTGCCAGCAGCTTGGGCGGGGATAGCTACGAGCAGTACTTC. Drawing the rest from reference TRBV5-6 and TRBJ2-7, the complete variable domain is DAGVTQSPTHLIKTRGQQVTLRCSPKSGHDTVSWYQQALGQGPQFIFQYYEEEERQRGNFPDRFSGHQFPNYSSELNVNALLLGDSALYLCASSLGGDSYEQYFGPGTRLTVT.

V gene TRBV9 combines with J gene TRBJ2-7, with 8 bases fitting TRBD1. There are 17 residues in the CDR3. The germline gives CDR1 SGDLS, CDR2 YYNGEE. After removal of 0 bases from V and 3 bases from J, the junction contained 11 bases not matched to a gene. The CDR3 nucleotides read TGTGCCAGCAGCGTAGAAGGGGGTAGGGGACAGGACTACGAGCAGTACTTC. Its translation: CASSVEGGRGQDYEQYF.

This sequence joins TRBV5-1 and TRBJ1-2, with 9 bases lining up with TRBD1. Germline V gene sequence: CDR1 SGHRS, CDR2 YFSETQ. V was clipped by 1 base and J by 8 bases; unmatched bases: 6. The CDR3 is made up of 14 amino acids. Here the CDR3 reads CASSLRGQGRGYTF. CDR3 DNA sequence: TGCGCCAGCAGCTTGAGGGGACAGGGACGGGGCTACACCTTC.

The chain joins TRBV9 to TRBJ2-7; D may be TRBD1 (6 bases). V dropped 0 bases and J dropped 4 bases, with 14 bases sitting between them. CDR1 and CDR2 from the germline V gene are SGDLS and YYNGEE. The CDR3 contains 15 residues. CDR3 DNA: TGTGCCAGCAGCGTAGGCACAGGGTTGGATTACGAGCAGTACTTC. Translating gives CASSVGTGLDYEQYF.

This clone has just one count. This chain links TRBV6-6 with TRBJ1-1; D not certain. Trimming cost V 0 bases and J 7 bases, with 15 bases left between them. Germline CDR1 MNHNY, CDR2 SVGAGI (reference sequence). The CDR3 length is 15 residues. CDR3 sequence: CASSYSKLLSDEAFF. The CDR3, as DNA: TGTGCCAGCAGTTACTCGAAGCTCCTATCTGATGAAGCTTTCTTT.

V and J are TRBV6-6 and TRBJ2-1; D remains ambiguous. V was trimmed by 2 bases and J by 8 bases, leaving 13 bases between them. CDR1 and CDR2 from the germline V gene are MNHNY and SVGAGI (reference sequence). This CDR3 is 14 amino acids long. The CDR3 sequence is CASSYPKRKDEQFF. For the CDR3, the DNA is TGTGCCAGCAGTTACCCGAAGAGAAAGGATGAGCAGTTCTTC.

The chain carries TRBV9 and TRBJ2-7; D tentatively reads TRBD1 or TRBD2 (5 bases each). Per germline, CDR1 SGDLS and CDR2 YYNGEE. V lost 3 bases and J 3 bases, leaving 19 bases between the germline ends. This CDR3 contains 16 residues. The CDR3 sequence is CASSAPTGTAIYEQYF. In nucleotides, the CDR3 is TGTGCCAGCAGCGCCCCAACCGGGACCGCGATCTACGAGCAGTACTTC.

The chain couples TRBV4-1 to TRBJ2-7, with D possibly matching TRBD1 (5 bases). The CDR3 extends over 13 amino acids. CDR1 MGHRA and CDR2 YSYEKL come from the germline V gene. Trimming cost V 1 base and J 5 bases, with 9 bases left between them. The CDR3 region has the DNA TGCGCCAGCAGCCAAGGACAGATGGACGAGCAGTACTTC. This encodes CASSQGQMDEQYF.

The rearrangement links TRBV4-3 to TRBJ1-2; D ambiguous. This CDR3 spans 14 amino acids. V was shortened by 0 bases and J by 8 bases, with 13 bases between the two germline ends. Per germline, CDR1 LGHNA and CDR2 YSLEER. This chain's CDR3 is CASSQERAEGGYTF. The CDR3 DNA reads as TGCGCCAGCAGCCAAGAAAGAGCCGAGGGCGGCTACACCTTC.

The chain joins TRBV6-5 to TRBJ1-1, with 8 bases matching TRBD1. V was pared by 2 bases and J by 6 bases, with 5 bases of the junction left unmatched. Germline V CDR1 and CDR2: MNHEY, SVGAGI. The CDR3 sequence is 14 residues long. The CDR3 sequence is CASSYRQGSPEAFF. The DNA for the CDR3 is TGTGCCAGCAGTTACAGACAGGGGTCCCCTGAAGCTTTCTTT.